Below are 3 T cell receptor beta chains sequenced from a single sample in a study of OX40 agonist ivuxolimab in advanced cancers. The library was made by the immunoSEQ multiplex PCR assay. The table was pulled from immuneACCESS by TCRdb, which kept in-frame rearrangements only. Such tables lose some clones; where checked, under half of the loss comes from unresolved V genes, and the rest has no known cause. The sample table contains tens of thousands of clones; only one count was recorded for less than 90% of them. In total, the top ten clones hold approximately 24% of the sample. This material consisted of CD4+ or CD8+ T cells sorted from blood, taken in a trial of the OX40 agonist ivuxolimab. The receptors were gathered from an adult with an advanced solid tumor such as melanoma, head and neck, liver or kidney cancer.

The chain carries TRBV5-4 and TRBJ2-7, with TRBD1 identical over 7 bases. CDR3 length equals 14 residues. J lost 7 bases, V lost 4 bases, and 11 bases had no gene match. Germline V gene lookup returns CDR1 SGHNT and CDR2 YYREEE (reference sequence). The CDR3 region is CASSPGTVYTEQYF. The CDR3 DNA sequence: TGTGCCAGCAGCCCGGGGACAGTTTATACGGAGCAGTACTTC. The full variable domain, completed using reference TRBV5-4 and TRBJ2-7, is ETGVTQSPTHLIKTRGQQVTLRCSSQSGHNTVSWYQQALGQGPQFIFQYYREEENGRGNFPPRFSGLQFPNYSSELNVNALELDDSALYLCASSPGTVYTEQYFGPGTRLTVT.

The V call is TRBV5-4, the J call TRBJ2-2; 13 positions agree with TRBD2. This CDR3 comprises 15 residues. Germline CDR1 SGHNT, CDR2 YYREEE (reference sequence). V trimming: 3 bases; J trimming: 5 bases; junction bases outside the gene matches: 1. CDR3 sequence (DNA): TGTGCCAGCAGCTGGGGACTAGCGGGAACCGGGGAGCTGTTTTTT. Amino acids: CASSWGLAGTGELFF. The variable domain in full, completed from reference TRBV5-4 and TRBJ2-2, reads ETGVTQSPTHLIKTRGQQVTLRCSSQSGHNTVSWYQQALGQGPQFIFQYYREEENGRGNFPPRFSGLQFPNYSSELNVNALELDDSALYLCASSWGLAGTGELFFGEGSRLTVL.

The chain employs TRBV27 and TRBJ1-1, with D possibly matching TRBD1 (5 bases). The germline CDR1 and CDR2 sequences are MNHEY and SMNVEV (reference sequence). The V gene lost 0 bases and the J gene lost 4 bases, with 9 bases spanning the gap. This CDR3 is 14 amino acids long. The CDR3 DNA reads TGTGCCAGCAGTTTATCTGGGACCCGCACTGAAGCTTTCTTT. Protein: CASSLSGTRTEAFF.